This T cell receptor (beta chain) was retrieved from a study of blood T cells in healthy people across ages. Study in general: Through template switching, about one barcoded beta molecule was captured per two T cells, as measured in model experiments.

With regard to this clonotype: Its antigen remains unknown.

General study results and limits: Observed TCR beta diversity per million T cells went down as age went up. This fall followed a roughly linear course with age.

For the second PCR, which ran for roughly 6 to 12 cycles, a sample-barcoded 5' primer and a J-beta primer mix were used. TCRdb processed the 5' RACE reads anew with MiXCR; each CDR3 protein has one entry. The table records 600,000 to 850,000 distinct CDR3 sequences, roughly 44% of them present only once. This CDR3 has 16 amino acids. Germline CDR1 is LGHNA and CDR2 is YNFKEQ. The ends lost 3 bases at V and 11 bases at J; junction bases unmatched: 16. Donor samples were obtained from healthy Caucasian individuals from Russia, aged about 6 to 95. The origin of this receptor is a woman between 55 and 75 years old in good health. The sample taken for sequencing was blood. The rearrangement links TRBV4-2 to TRBJ2-5, with 9 bases fitting TRBD1. CDR3 bases: TGTGCCAGCAGCCAGGGGACAGGGCATACTGGACCAGAGCAGTACTTC. This gives the protein CASSQGTGHTGPEQYF.